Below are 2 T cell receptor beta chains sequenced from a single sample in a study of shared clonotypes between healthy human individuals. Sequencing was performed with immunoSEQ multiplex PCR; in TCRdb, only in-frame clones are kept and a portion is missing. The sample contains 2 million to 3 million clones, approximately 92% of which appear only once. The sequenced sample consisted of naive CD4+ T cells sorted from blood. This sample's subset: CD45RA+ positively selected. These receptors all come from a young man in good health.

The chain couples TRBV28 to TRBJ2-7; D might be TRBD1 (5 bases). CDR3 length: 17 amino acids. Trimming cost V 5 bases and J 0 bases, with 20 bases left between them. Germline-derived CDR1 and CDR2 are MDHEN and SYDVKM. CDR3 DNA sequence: TGTGCCAGCAGTCCCGGACCGACAGCGTTCTTCTCCTACGAGCAGTACTTC. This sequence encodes CASSPGPTAFFSYEQYF.

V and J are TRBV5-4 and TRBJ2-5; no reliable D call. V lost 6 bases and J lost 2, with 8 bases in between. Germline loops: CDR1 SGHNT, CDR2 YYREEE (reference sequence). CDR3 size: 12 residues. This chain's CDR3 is CASTPDQETQYF. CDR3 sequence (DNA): TGTGCCAGCACCCCAGATCAAGAGACCCAGTACTTC.